The T cell receptor (beta chain) described here comes from a study of identical twins. TCRdb analysed the 5' RACE reads with MiXCR anew, one entry per CDR3 protein. The repertoire holds hundreds of thousands of distinct CDR3 sequences, with more than 6.5% as singletons. This same sample was also taken into another study, of yellow fever vaccine responses in identical twins.

The receptor's source is a woman aged 18 to 35 in good health. Sequencing input: memory (CD45RO+) T cells sorted from blood.

The CDR3 reads CASSLLDFHTDTQYF. The CDR3 region has the DNA TGCGCCAGCAGCTTGTTGGACTTCCACACAGATACGCAGTATTTT. The V call is TRBV5-1, the J call TRBJ2-3; maybe TRBD2 (5 bases). This CDR3 is built from 15 residues. The V end was cut by 1 base, the J end by 2 bases, with 11 bases between. Germline loops: CDR1 SGHRS, CDR2 YFSETQ.